A selection of T cell receptor beta chains follows, all from one sample in a study of blood T cell repertoires in COVID-19. Data came from immunoSEQ multiplex PCR; TCRdb stores just in-frame clones and leaves some out. The repertoire has approximately 82,000 clones, approximately 78% of them found once; the top ten carry almost 7%. The sample taken for sequencing was peripheral blood. The receptor set was obtained from a man aged 50 or older with active or convalescent COVID-19. The CDR3 runs from the conserved cysteine through the conserved F or W. The order of the fields is clone size, J gene, D gene, V gene, CDR3 protein, CDR3 DNA. The D gene is left open where the match is weak. The size field is filled for only some rows; it gives once, few, many or a size class.

abundance: NA; j_gene: TRBJ1-6; d_gene: TRBD1; v_gene: TRBV5-4; CDR3aa: CASSFRDRGNSPLHF; CDR3nt: TGTGCCAGCAGCTTCCGGGACAGGGGAAATTCACCCCTCCACTTT
abundance: NA; j_gene: TRBJ2-2; d_gene: TRBD2; v_gene: TRBV29-1; CDR3aa: CSVILAGAPGELFF; CDR3nt: TGCAGCGTTATACTAGCGGGGGCCCCCGGGGAGCTGTTTTTT
abundance: NA; j_gene: TRBJ1-4; d_gene: TRBD1; v_gene: TRBV2; CDR3aa: CASSERQGGGEKLFF; CDR3nt: TGTGCCAGCAGTGAGCGACAGGGTGGAGGTGAAAAACTGTTTTTT
abundance: NA; j_gene: TRBJ2-2; d_gene: TRBD1; v_gene: TRBV14; CDR3aa: CASSLDVYRGSSGELFF; CDR3nt: TGTGCCAGCAGCCTAGATGTTTACAGGGGCTCGTCCGGGGAGCTGTTTTTT
abundance: NA; j_gene: TRBJ1-1; d_gene: NA; v_gene: TRBV12-3/TRBV12-4; CDR3aa: CASSFAEGGAFF; CDR3nt: TGTGCCAGCAGTTTTGCAGAGGGAGGAGCTTTCTTT
abundance: NA; j_gene: TRBJ2-1; d_gene: TRBD1; v_gene: TRBV19; CDR3aa: CASSISGTAYNEQFF; CDR3nt: TGTGCCAGTAGTATTTCCGGGACAGCCTACAATGAGCAGTTCTTC
abundance: NA; j_gene: TRBJ1-3; d_gene: NA; v_gene: TRBV20-1; CDR3aa: CSASGGQLTGNTIYF; CDR3nt: TGCAGTGCTAGTGGTGGACAGTTAACTGGAAACACCATATATTTT
abundance: NA; j_gene: TRBJ2-2; d_gene: NA; v_gene: TRBV5-6; CDR3aa: CASSPIGVGELFF; CDR3nt: TGTGCCAGCAGCCCCATAGGGGTAGGGGAGCTGTTTTTT
abundance: NA; j_gene: TRBJ1-1; d_gene: NA; v_gene: TRBV19; CDR3aa: CASSLVNMNTEAFF; CDR3nt: TGTGCCAGTAGTTTGGTCAACATGAACACTGAAGCTTTCTTT
abundance: NA; j_gene: TRBJ1-2; d_gene: NA; v_gene: TRBV10-1; CDR3aa: CASSGGRGGGAYGYTF; CDR3nt: TGCGCCAGCAGTGGAGGGAGGGGAGGGGGAGCCTATGGCTACACCTTC
abundance: NA; j_gene: TRBJ2-5; d_gene: NA; v_gene: TRBV5-4; CDR3aa: CASSLGQGFQETQYF; CDR3nt: TGTGCCAGCAGCTTGGGTCAGGGGTTCCAAGAGACCCAGTACTTC
abundance: NA; j_gene: TRBJ2-7; d_gene: NA; v_gene: TRBV5-1; CDR3aa: CASSWEVGRISTEQYF; CDR3nt: TGCGCCAGCAGCTGGGAGGTTGGACGGATCAGTACCGAGCAGTACTTC
abundance: many; j_gene: TRBJ2-1; d_gene: TRBD2; v_gene: TRBV5-4; CDR3aa: CASSLHTRRGSDEQFF; CDR3nt: TGTGCCAGCAGCTTGCACACTAGGCGGGGGAGTGATGAGCAGTTCTTC
abundance: NA; j_gene: TRBJ2-5; d_gene: TRBD2; v_gene: TRBV28; CDR3aa: CASNPSAGGWETQYF; CDR3nt: TGTGCCAGCAATCCCTCTGCGGGGGGGTGGGAGACCCAGTACTTC
abundance: NA; j_gene: TRBJ2-5; d_gene: NA; v_gene: TRBV5-4; CDR3aa: CASSSAGKGETQYF; CDR3nt: TGTGCCAGCAGCTCCGCGGGGAAGGGAGAGACCCAGTACTTC
abundance: NA; j_gene: TRBJ1-2; d_gene: NA; v_gene: TRBV6-5; CDR3aa: CASSYYRQEGYTF; CDR3nt: TGTGCCAGCAGTTACTACAGGCAAGAGGGCTACACCTTC
abundance: NA; j_gene: TRBJ2-5; d_gene: TRBD1; v_gene: TRBV11-2; CDR3aa: CASSLAGTGLIETQYF; CDR3nt: TGTGCCAGCAGCTTAGCCGGGACAGGGTTGATAGAGACCCAGTACTTC
abundance: NA; j_gene: TRBJ2-1; d_gene: TRBD1; v_gene: TRBV27; CDR3aa: CASRMDRGSYNEQFF; CDR3nt: TGTGCCAGCAGGATGGACAGGGGATCCTACAATGAGCAGTTCTTC
abundance: NA; j_gene: TRBJ1-5; d_gene: NA; v_gene: TRBV19; CDR3aa: CASSMEGWGNQPQHF; CDR3nt: TGTGCCAGTAGTATGGAGGGCTGGGGCAATCAGCCCCAGCATTTT